This T cell receptor beta chain stems from a study of T cell responses to AZD1222 COVID-19 vaccine. Study overall: Second doses that came at about 4 or about 12 weeks were put together.

Assay: immunoSEQ multiplex PCR; the TCRdb copy retains only in-frame clones and omits some. The sample includes over 150,000 clones, over 85% of them seen just once. As regards this clone: The antigen remains unidentified.

Study results and limitations: Regions 160-218 and 743-854 dominated among vaccine-associated CD4 TCRs spanning spike. Reportedly, nearly half the spike-specific TCRs target unmutated variant regions. Donors skewed white British and female; clonal diversity was possibly underestimated.

This CDR3 region has 12 residues. Trimming removed 5 bases at V and 8 bases at J, with 12 bases between. Germline CDR1 MNHNY, CDR2 SVGAGI (reference sequence). The rearrangement uses TRBV6-6 and TRBJ1-2; a weak D match, TRBD1 (5 bases). The clonotype originates from an adult in good health. The sample in question was peripheral blood, obtained on day 0 of AZD1222 vaccination. The CDR3, as DNA: TGTGCCAGCAGTGACCCAGGGTTCGGCTACACCTTC. It specifies CASSDPGFGYTF.